This entry describes one T cell receptor beta chain. The antigen remains undetermined. The sample is drawn from a study of cytomegalovirus exposure and HLA in healthy donors. PCR was performed using 60 Vbeta and 13 Jbeta primers. Libraries were prepared by immunoSEQ multiplex PCR; TCRdb keeps only in-frame clonotypes and omits some of them. Of 150,000 to 200,000 clones listed, about three quarters were seen once; the top ten hold 3% to 3.5%. Findings of the study overall: One later analysis reportedly identified an Asian-associated ancestry cluster that showed fewer N-insertions than the approximately 710-donor mean.

This CDR3 spans 16 amino acids. V lost 4 bases, J lost 1 base, and 14 bases lay in between. CDR1 and CDR2 from the germline V gene are SGDLS and YYNGEE. Sample: PBMCs. This chain links TRBV9 with TRBJ2-2, with a weak D call TRBD1 (6 bases). The TCR was taken from a female donor in good health and CMV-seronegative. CDR3 nucleotide sequence: TGTGCCAGCAGCCCCACCGGGACACAGAACACCGGGGAGCTGTTTTTT. Translated: CASSPTGTQNTGELFF.